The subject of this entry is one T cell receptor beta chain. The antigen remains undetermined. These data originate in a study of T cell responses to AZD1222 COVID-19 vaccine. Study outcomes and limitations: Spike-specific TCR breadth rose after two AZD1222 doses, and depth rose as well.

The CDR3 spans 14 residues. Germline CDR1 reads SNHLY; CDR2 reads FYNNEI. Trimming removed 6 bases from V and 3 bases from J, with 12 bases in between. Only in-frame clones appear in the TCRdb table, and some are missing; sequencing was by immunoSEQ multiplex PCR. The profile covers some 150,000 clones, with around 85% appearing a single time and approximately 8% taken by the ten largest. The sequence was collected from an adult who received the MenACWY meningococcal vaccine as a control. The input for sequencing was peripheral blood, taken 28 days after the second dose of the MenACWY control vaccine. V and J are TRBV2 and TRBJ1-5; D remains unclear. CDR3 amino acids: CASRPGLVNQPQHF. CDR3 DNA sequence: TGTGCCAGCAGACCTGGACTTGTCAATCAGCCCCAGCATTTT. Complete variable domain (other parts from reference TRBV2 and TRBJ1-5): EPEVTQTPSHQVTQMGQEVILRCVPISNHLYFYWYRQILGQKVEFLVSFYNNEISEKSEIFDDQFSVERPDGSNFTLKIRSTKLEDSAMYFCASRPGLVNQPQHFGDGTRLSIL.